The table lists the clone carrying this T cell receptor (beta chain) with a count of one. Other DNA variants within this sample encode the same CDR3. Using immunoSEQ multiplex PCR, the repertoire was profiled, and TCRdb retains in-frame clones only, with some absent. This table holds about 190,000 clones, more than 75% found once. This entry belongs to a study of blood T cell repertoires in COVID-19. Everyone who took part was roughly 18 to 95 years old, and they came from fewer than 25 US areas. Sequencing was carried out using PBMCs or T cells enriched from blood (not recorded which). This TCR was sampled from a woman in her fifties or sixties with acute COVID-19.

The CDR3 region has the DNA TGCAGCGGGGGGAGGACCGGGGAGCTGTTTTTT. Protein product: CSGGRTGELFF. V and J are TRBV29-1 and TRBJ2-2; D perhaps matches TRBD2 (6 bases). This CDR3 has 11 residues. The germline gives CDR1 SQVTM, CDR2 ANQGSEA. The V end was cut by 7 bases, the J end by 5 bases, with 8 bases between.